Sequencing of this TCR beta chain was carried out in a study of blood T cell repertoires in COVID-19. Across the whole study: Some COVID-19 samples were acute and others convalescent; all came from the United States, Italy and Spain.

From germline, CDR1 is LGHDT and CDR2 YNNKEL (reference sequence). The CDR3 loop spans 15 amino acids. V was cut by 0 bases and J by 4 bases, with 11 bases left in between. This clone is classed as medium-sized. The authors' processing: Amplification with reference gene primers provided the estimates of nucleated cell counts. Here immunoSEQ multiplex PCR was the method, and the copy in TCRdb shows in-frame clones only, minus some. V, J and clone size are those of that table, while D and trimming were read from the DNA. The table lists under 200,000 clones, around 82% of them singletons. Material: PBMCs or T cells enriched from blood (not recorded which). This TCR was sampled from a woman aged 60-75 years with acute COVID-19. The rearrangement uses TRBV3-1 (or the pseudogene TRBV3-2) and TRBJ2-3; tentative D call: TRBD2 (6 bases). CDR3 DNA: TGTGCCAGCAGCCAAGATGCCTCGGGGGCAGATACGCAGTATTTT. Translation: CASSQDASGADTQYF.